The text below deals with one TCR beta chain. Trimming pared 5 bases from V and 6 bases from J, leaving 10 bases between. Looked up from germline, CDR1 is DFQATT and CDR2 is SNEGSKA (reference sequence). The length of the CDR3 is 11 residues. The data belong to a study of technical replicates of blood from a handful of donors. Sequencing used immunoSEQ multiplex PCR; TCRdb keeps in-frame clones, though not all of them. The data hold 75,000 to 85,000 clones, with 70% to 90% observed a single time. Source material: PBMCs. The receptor was derived from a human donor in good health. Some clones in this sample may be carry-over from other donors' samples. The chain employs TRBV20-1 and TRBJ1-2, with a possible D match to TRBD1 (5 bases). Written as DNA, the CDR3 is TGCAGTGCTGCACAGGAAAATGGCTACACCTTC. Translated: CSAAQENGYTF.